These 27 T cell receptor beta chains originate from one sample sequenced in a study of graft-versus-host responses after intestinal transplantation. Profiled with immunoSEQ multiplex PCR; TCRdb holds only in-frame clones, not every one. In the table there are about 110,000 clones, approximately 92% of which are singletons. Their antigen targets remain unknown. The material sequenced was unstimulated CD4+ T cells sorted from spleen or lymph node cells, taken before transplant. Receptors were obtained from a human donor who was the organ donor for an intestinal transplant.

This clone was recorded only once. The V and J genes are TRBV6-5 and TRBJ1-1; 7 bases are a match to TRBD1. With V trimmed by 10 bases and J by 1 base, 6 bases remained unmatched. This CDR3 has 13 residues. Germline CDR1 and CDR2: MNHEY and SVGAGI. The DNA for the CDR3 is TGTGCCACGGTGACAGGGCAGAACACTGAAGCTTTCTTT. Translation: CATVTGQNTEAFF.

This clone was picked up a small number of times. The gene calls are TRBV2 and TRBJ1-1; D unclear. V was trimmed by 7 bases and J by 7 bases, leaving 10 bases between them. Germline CDR1 is SNHLY and CDR2 is FYNNEI. CDR3 length: 11 amino acids. The CDR3 loop is CASTLLIEAFF. For the CDR3, the DNA is TGTGCCAGCACCCTACTAATTGAAGCTTTCTTT. The entire variable domain, with the rest obtained from reference TRBV2 and TRBJ1-1, is as follows: EPEVTQTPSHQVTQMGQEVILRCVPISNHLYFYWYRQILGQKVEFLVSFYNNEISEKSEIFDDQFSVERPDGSNFTLKIRSTKLEDSAMYFCASTLLIEAFFGQGTRLTVV.

V is TRBV5-4 and J is TRBJ1-1; perhaps TRBD1 as D (5 bases). The CDR3 is made up of 13 amino acids. The germline V gene encodes CDR1 SGHNT and CDR2 YYREEE (reference sequence). Trimming cost V 5 bases and J 4 bases, with 12 bases left between them. Written as DNA, the CDR3 is TGTGCCAGCAGTCGTGGGGGGAGCACTGAAGCTTTCTTT. Translating it yields CASSRGGSTEAFF.

The chain joins TRBV5-1 to TRBJ2-1; 8 positions agree with TRBD2. V was clipped by 0 bases and J by 9 bases; unmatched bases: 5. Looked up from germline, CDR1 is SGHRS and CDR2 is YFSETQ. CDR3 size: 14 residues. CDR3 nucleotides: TGCGCCAGCAGCTTGGGTCGGGAGGGCCGTGAGCAGTTCTTC. Protein product: CASSLGREGREQFF.

This clone was recorded only once. For the CDR3, the DNA is TGTGCCAGCAGCGTTGGCGGGGGACTAATACAAGAGACCCAGTACTTC. As protein: CASSVGGGLIQETQYF. The V and J genes are TRBV9 and TRBJ2-5, with TRBD2 matching over 7 bases. V shed 2 bases, J shed 2 bases, and the junction held 9 bases outside the gene matches. CDR3 size: 16 residues. CDR1 is SGDLS, CDR2 YYNGEE, per germline.

The chain combines TRBV4-1 with TRBJ1-2, with D uncertain. This CDR3 has 13 residues. Trimming took 1 base from V and 6 from J, leaving 9 bases between them. Germline V gene sequence: CDR1 MGHRA, CDR2 YSYEKL. This chain's CDR3 is CASSQAAGDGYTF. As DNA, the CDR3 is TGCGCCAGCAGCCAAGCCGCGGGAGATGGCTACACCTTC.

The chain couples TRBV10-3 to TRBJ2-5; weak D call: TRBD1 (5 bases). Trimming removed 0 bases at V and 2 bases at J, with 10 bases between. Germline V CDR1 and CDR2: ENHRY, SYGVKD. The CDR3 loop spans 15 amino acids. The chain's CDR3 is CAISESARGQETQYF. The CDR3 coding sequence is TGTGCCATCAGTGAGTCGGCAAGGGGTCAAGAGACCCAGTACTTC.

The chain couples TRBV19 to TRBJ1-1, with D possibly being TRBD1 (6 bases). Germline CDR1 and CDR2: LNHDA and SQIVND (reference sequence). V shed 3 bases and J shed 4 bases, with 9 bases lying between them. The CDR3 is 13 residues long. CDR3 region: CASSMFRGTEAFF. DNA of the CDR3: TGTGCCAGTAGTATGTTCAGGGGCACTGAAGCTTTCTTT.

This clone was seen only once. The J gene is TRBJ1-1, the V gene TRBV30, with TRBD1 matching over 8 bases. Germline values: CDR1 GTSNPN, CDR2 SVGIG (reference sequence). This CDR3 has 17 residues. Losses at the gene ends were 0 bases for V and 0 bases for J; bases not matched to a gene: 9. CDR3 protein: CAWSVSGTGLLNTEAFF. CDR3 coding DNA: TGTGCCTGGAGTGTATCCGGGACAGGACTACTGAACACTGAAGCTTTCTTT.

The V and J genes are TRBV15 and TRBJ2-2; a weak D match, TRBD1 (6 bases). CDR1 LNHNV and CDR2 YYDKDF come from the germline V gene (reference sequence). This CDR3 is 15 amino acids long. V was cut by 0 bases and J by 4 bases, with 9 bases left in between. The CDR3 nucleotides read TGTGCCACCAGCAGAGACAGGGGACGCACCGGGGAGCTGTTTTTT. It is translated as CATSRDRGRTGELFF.

V usage is TRBV7-9 and J usage is TRBJ1-2, with TRBD1 identical over 7 bases. The CDR3 spans 14 residues. The V gene's germline CDR1 is SEHNR and CDR2 FQNEAQ (reference sequence). Losses at the gene ends were 4 bases for V and 6 bases for J; bases not matched to a gene: 8. The CDR3 bases are TGTGCCAGCAGCTCACTACAGGGGTCGGATGGCTACACCTTC. Its translation is CASSSLQGSDGYTF.

The chain combines TRBV5-1 with TRBJ2-1; no definite D call. The germline V gene encodes CDR1 SGHRS and CDR2 YFSETQ. The V and J ends lost 5 bases and 2 bases respectively, with 17 bases between them. This CDR3 has 16 residues. CDR3 sequence reads: CASSRTGLGTYNEQFF. The CDR3 DNA sequence: TGCGCCAGCAGTCGTACCGGGTTGGGTACCTACAATGAGCAGTTCTTC.

The rearrangement links TRBV6-5 to TRBJ2-7, with 12 bases matching TRBD2. Trimming took 2 bases from V and 3 from J; bases not matched to a gene: 5. This CDR3 comprises 16 residues. Germline values: CDR1 MNHEY, CDR2 SVGAGI. The chain's CDR3 is CASSYQTSGSLYEQYF. CDR3 DNA: TGTGCCAGCAGTTACCAGACTAGCGGGAGCCTCTACGAGCAGTACTTC.

In its sample, this clone was seen a few times. V usage is TRBV29-1 and J usage is TRBJ1-4; TRBD1 agrees at 10 bases. V was clipped by 5 bases and J by 5 bases; unmatched bases: 2. The CDR3 has 13 amino acids. Germline lookup yields CDR1 SQVTM and CDR2 ANQGSEA. The CDR3: CSVLTGGNEKLFF. DNA of the CDR3: TGCAGCGTTTTGACAGGGGGCAATGAAAAACTGTTTTTT. The full variable domain, its missing parts supplied by reference TRBV29-1 and TRBJ1-4, is SAVISQKPSRDICQRGTSLTIQCQVDSQVTMMFWYRQQPGQSLTLIATANQGSEATYESGFVIDKFPISRPNLTFSTLTVSNMSPEDSSIYLCSVLTGGNEKLFFGSGTQLSVL.

CDR3 in DNA: TGCGCCAGCAGCTTATTAGCGGGAGAGGACGAGCAGTACTTC. Its protein product is CASSLLAGEDEQYF. The chain combines TRBV5-1 with TRBJ2-7; 9 nucleotides line up with TRBD2. The CDR3 loop spans 14 amino acids. CDR1 and CDR2 from the germline V gene are SGHRS and YFSETQ. V lost 2 bases and J lost 5; bases outside the gene matches: 5.

This chain connects TRBV25-1 to TRBJ2-5, with TRBD1 matching 10 bases. V lost 6 bases and J lost 2; bases outside the gene matches: 9. This CDR3 comprises 16 residues. Germline CDR1 reads MGHDK; CDR2 reads SYGVNS. For the CDR3, the DNA is TGTGCCAGCAGCCCCCCGGGACAGGGGAAACAAGAGACCCAGTACTTC. This sequence encodes CASSPPGQGKQETQYF. Together with reference TRBV25-1 and TRBJ2-5, the CDR3 gives the full variable domain: EADIYQTPRYLVIGTGKKITLECSQTMGHDKMYWYQQDPGMELHLIHYSYGVNSTEKGDLSSESTVSRIRTEHFPLTLESARPSHTSQYLCASSPPGQGKQETQYFGPGTRLLVL.

V usage is TRBV11-3 and J usage is TRBJ2-2; no clear D gene. Germline V lookup: CDR1 SGHNT, CDR2 YENEEA. Trimming removed 0 bases from V and 4 bases from J, with 6 bases in between. The CDR3 extends over 14 amino acids. The CDR3 bases are TGTGCCAGCAGCTTAGATTTTGGCACCGGGGAGCTGTTTTTT. Amino acids: CASSLDFGTGELFF.

This clone has only one observation. J is TRBJ2-1 and V is TRBV7-9, with 10 bases lining up with TRBD2. This CDR3 is built from 16 residues. V lost 2 bases, J lost 9 bases, and 10 bases stayed unmatched. The germline CDR1 and CDR2 sequences are SEHNR and FQNEAQ (reference sequence). The CDR3 DNA follows: TGTGCCAGCAGCTTAATCCCCCCAACTAGCGGGACTGAGCAGTTCTTC. This encodes CASSLIPPTSGTEQFF.

V and J are TRBV5-6 and TRBJ2-5; 7 bases are shared with TRBD2. Germline V lookup: CDR1 SGHDT, CDR2 YYEEEE. The CDR3 is made up of 16 amino acids. With V trimmed by 4 bases and J by 5 bases, 14 bases remained unmatched. Here the CDR3 DNA reads TGTGCCAGCAGCCCCAATACGGGGGAGGGAGGGGAGACCCAGTACTTC. This codes for CASSPNTGEGGETQYF. Full variable domain (missing parts from reference TRBV5-6 and TRBJ2-5): DAGVTQSPTHLIKTRGQQVTLRCSPKSGHDTVSWYQQALGQGPQFIFQYYEEEERQRGNFPDRFSGHQFPNYSSELNVNALLLGDSALYLCASSPNTGEGGETQYFGPGTRLLVL.

The chain employs TRBV28 and TRBJ2-5, with 7 bases lining up with TRBD1. Germline-derived CDR1 and CDR2 are MDHEN and SYDVKM. The CDR3 has 14 amino acids. Trimming at V came to 6 bases and at J to 0 bases, leaving 4 bases not matched to a gene. The CDR3: CASRPTGDQETQYF. The DNA for the CDR3 is TGTGCCAGCAGACCCACAGGGGACCAAGAGACCCAGTACTTC.

This clone was counted a few times. J is TRBJ2-5 and V is TRBV7-3; maybe TRBD1 (5 bases). The V end lost 5 bases, the J end lost 5 bases, and 12 bases lay between the germline ends. In germline, CDR1 is SGHTA, CDR2 FQGTGA. The CDR3 contains 13 residues. CDR3 nucleotide sequence: TGTGCCAGCAGCCCTGGACATGAGGAGACCCAGTACTTC. Amino acid sequence: CASSPGHEETQYF. Based on the CDR3 plus reference TRBV7-3 and TRBJ2-5, the full variable domain is GAGVSQTPSNKVTEKGKYVELRCDPISGHTALYWYRQSLGQGPEFLIYFQGTGAADDSGLPNDRFFAVRPEGSVSTLKIQRTERGDSAVYLCASSPGHEETQYFGPGTRLLVL.

The V call is TRBV5-4, the J call TRBJ1-1; TRBD1 matches at 7 bases. The V gene end was trimmed by 3 bases and the J gene end by 5 bases; junction bases not matched to a gene: 4. Looked up from germline, CDR1 is SGHNT and CDR2 is YYREEE (reference sequence). CDR3 length equals 13 residues. The CDR3 coding sequence is TGTGCCAGCAGCTGGGGACAGTTTACTGAAGCTTTCTTT. Protein: CASSWGQFTEAFF. Based on the CDR3 plus reference TRBV5-4 and TRBJ1-1, the full variable domain is ETGVTQSPTHLIKTRGQQVTLRCSSQSGHNTVSWYQQALGQGPQFIFQYYREEENGRGNFPPRFSGLQFPNYSSELNVNALELDDSALYLCASSWGQFTEAFFGQGTRLTVV.

The chain recombines TRBV7-2 with TRBJ2-2, with TRBD1 matching over 8 bases. Trimming took 4 bases from V and 4 from J; bases not matched to a gene: 2. From germline, CDR1 is SGHTA and CDR2 FQGNSA. The CDR3 spans 14 residues. CDR3: CASSYTGGTGELFF. CDR3 DNA sequence: TGTGCCAGCAGCTATACAGGGGGCACCGGGGAGCTGTTTTTT.

This chain links TRBV13 with TRBJ2-1; TRBD2 matches 8 bases. V was clipped by 7 bases and J by 4 bases; unmatched bases: 9. Germline values: CDR1 PRHDT, CDR2 FYEKMQ (reference sequence). The CDR3 length is 15 residues. This chain's CDR3 is CASNEGAGGYNEQFF. The CDR3 DNA reads TGTGCCAGCAACGAAGGGGCGGGGGGATACAATGAGCAGTTCTTC.

The chain links TRBV6-6 to TRBJ2-7, with D tentatively TRBD1 (6 bases). CDR1 and CDR2 from the germline V gene are MNHNY and SVGAGI (reference sequence). The CDR3 is 15 residues long. Trimming removed 2 bases from V and 0 bases from J, with 11 bases in between. This CDR3 is CASSYDRTGSYEQYF. The CDR3 coding sequence is TGTGCCAGCAGTTACGACAGGACGGGCTCCTACGAGCAGTACTTC.

The V gene is TRBV18, the J gene TRBJ2-7, with 11 bases lining up with TRBD2. The CDR3 spans 15 residues. Germline values: CDR1 KGHSH, CDR2 LQKENI. V dropped 4 bases and J dropped 6; count of bases not matched to a gene: 8. CDR3 in amino acids: CASSLTTGTSGEQYF. CDR3 coding DNA: TGTGCCAGCTCACTGACTACCGGGACTAGCGGCGAGCAGTACTTC.

This chain connects TRBV4-1 to TRBJ1-1; tentatively, D is TRBD1 (5 bases). Deletions cut 6 bases from V and 2 bases from J, with 16 bases between. CDR3 length: 15 amino acids. The germline gives CDR1 MGHRA, CDR2 YSYEKL. The CDR3 sequence: CASSVWGGINTEAFF. The DNA for the CDR3 is TGCGCCAGCAGTGTTTGGGGGGGTATTAACACTGAAGCTTTCTTT.